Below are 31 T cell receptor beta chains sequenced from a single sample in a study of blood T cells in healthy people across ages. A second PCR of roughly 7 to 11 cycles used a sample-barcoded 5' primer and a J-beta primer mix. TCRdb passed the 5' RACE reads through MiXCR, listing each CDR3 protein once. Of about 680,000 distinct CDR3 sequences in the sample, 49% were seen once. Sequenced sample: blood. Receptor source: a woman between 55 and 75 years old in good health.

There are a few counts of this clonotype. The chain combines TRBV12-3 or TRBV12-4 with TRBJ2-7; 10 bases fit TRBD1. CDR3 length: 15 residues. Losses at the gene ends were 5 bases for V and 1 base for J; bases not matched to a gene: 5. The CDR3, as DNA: TGTGCCAGCAGTCCCCGGGACAGGGGATCCTACGAGCAGTACTTC. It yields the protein CASSPRDRGSYEQYF.

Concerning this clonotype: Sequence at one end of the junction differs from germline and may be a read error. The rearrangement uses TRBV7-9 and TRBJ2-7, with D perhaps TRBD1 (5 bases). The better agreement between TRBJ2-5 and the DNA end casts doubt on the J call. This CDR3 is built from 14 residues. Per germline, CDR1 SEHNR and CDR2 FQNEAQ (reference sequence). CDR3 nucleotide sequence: TGTGCCGGCAGCTTAGCTGGGGCAACGGAGACCCAGTACTTC. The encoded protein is CAGSLAGATETQYF.

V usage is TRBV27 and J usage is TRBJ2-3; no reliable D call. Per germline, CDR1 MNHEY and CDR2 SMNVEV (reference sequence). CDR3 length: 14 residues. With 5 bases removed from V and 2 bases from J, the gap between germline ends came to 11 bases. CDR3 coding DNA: TGTGCCAGCAGTCCCGCCTGGCACACAGATACGCAGTATTTT. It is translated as CASSPAWHTDTQYF.

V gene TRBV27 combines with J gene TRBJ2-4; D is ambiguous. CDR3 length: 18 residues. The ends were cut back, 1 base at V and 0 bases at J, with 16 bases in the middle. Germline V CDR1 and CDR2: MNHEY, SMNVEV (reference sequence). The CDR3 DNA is TGTGCCAGCAGTTTATTCAGCCCGGCCCAATCAGCCAAAAACATTCAGTACTTC. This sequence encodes CASSLFSPAQSAKNIQYF.

CDR3 sequence (DNA): TGTGCCAGCAGTGATGGCAGGCCCCCCAATGAGCAGTTCTTC. Amino acid sequence: CASSDGRPPNEQFF. The V call is TRBV2, the J call TRBJ2-1; D is unclear. The CDR3 contains 14 residues. V was shortened by 3 bases and J by 6 bases, with 12 bases between the two germline ends. Germline V gives CDR1 SNHLY, CDR2 FYNNEI.

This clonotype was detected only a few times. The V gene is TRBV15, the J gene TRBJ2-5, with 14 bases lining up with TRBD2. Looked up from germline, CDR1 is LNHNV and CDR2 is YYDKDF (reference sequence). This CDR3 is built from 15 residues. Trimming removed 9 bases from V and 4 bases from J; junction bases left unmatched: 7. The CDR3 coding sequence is TGTGCCACAAAGGGACTAGCGGGAGTAGGAGAGACCCAGTACTTC. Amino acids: CATKGLAGVGETQYF.

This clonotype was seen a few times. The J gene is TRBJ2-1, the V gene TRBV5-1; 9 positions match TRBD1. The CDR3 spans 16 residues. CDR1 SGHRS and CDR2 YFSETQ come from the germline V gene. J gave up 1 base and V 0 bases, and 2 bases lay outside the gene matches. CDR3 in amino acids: CASSLEGQGSYNEQFF. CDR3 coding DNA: TGCGCCAGCAGCTTGGAGGGACAGGGATCCTACAATGAGCAGTTCTTC.

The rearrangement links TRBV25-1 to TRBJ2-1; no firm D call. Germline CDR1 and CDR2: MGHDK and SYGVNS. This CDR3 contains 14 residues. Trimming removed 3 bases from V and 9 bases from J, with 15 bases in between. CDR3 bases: TGTGCCAGCAGTGAGGTGAGGCCGCTGGGTGAGCAGTTCTTC. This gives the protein CASSEVRPLGEQFF.

CDR3: CASSSAGTSRYNEQFF. CDR3 nucleotides: TGTGCCAGCAGCTCCGCCGGGACTAGCAGATACAATGAGCAGTTCTTC. The rearrangement joins TRBV5-6 to TRBJ2-1, with 9 bases fitting TRBD2. Losses at the gene ends were 3 bases for V and 4 bases for J; bases not matched to a gene: 8. CDR1 is SGHDT, CDR2 YYEEEE, per germline. The CDR3 spans 16 residues.

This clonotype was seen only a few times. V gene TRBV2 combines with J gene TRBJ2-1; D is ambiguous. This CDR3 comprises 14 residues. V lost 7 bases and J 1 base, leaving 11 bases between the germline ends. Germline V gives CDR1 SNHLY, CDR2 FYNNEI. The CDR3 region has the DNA TGTGCCAGCACAGGCCAACGATCCTACAATGAGCAGTTCTTC. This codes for CASTGQRSYNEQFF.

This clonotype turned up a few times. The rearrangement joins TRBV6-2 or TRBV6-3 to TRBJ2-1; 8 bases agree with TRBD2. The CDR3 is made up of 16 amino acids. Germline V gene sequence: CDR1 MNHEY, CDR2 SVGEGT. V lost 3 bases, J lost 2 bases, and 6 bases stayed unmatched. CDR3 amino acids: CASSYSPGRAYNEQFF. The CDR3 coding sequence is TGTGCCAGCAGTTATTCCCCCGGGAGGGCCTACAATGAGCAGTTCTTC.

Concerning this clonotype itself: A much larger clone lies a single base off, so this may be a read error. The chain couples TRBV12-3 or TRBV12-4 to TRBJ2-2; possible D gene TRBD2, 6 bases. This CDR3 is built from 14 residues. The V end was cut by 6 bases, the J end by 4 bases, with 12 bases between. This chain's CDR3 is CASRPAAGTGELFF. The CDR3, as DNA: TGTGCCAGCAGACCCGCAGCGGGCACCGGGGAGCTGTTTTTT.

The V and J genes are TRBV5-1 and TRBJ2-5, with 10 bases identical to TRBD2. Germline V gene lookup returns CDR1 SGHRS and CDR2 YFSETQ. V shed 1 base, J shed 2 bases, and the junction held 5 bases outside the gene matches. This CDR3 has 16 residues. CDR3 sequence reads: CASSLSGRGRQETQYF. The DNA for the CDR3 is TGCGCCAGCAGCTTGAGCGGGAGGGGTCGGCAAGAGACCCAGTACTTC.

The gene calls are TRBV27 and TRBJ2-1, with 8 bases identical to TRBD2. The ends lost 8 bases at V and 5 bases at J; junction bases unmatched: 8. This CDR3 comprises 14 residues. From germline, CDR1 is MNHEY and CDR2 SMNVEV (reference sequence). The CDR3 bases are TGTGCCAGCGCTTGGGGACTAGGGCACAATGAGCAGTTCTTC. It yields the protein CASAWGLGHNEQFF.

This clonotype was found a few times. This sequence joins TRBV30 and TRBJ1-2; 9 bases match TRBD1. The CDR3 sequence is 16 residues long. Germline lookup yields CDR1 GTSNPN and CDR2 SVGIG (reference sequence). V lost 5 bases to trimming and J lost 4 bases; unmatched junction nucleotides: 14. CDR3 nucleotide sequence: TGTGCCTGGGGTGGGACAGGGAATTCGGACCTCTATGGCTACACCTTC. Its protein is CAWGGTGNSDLYGYTF.

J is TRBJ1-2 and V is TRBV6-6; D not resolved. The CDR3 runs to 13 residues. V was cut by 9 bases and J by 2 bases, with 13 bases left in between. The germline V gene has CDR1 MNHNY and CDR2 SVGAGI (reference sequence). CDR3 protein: CASAGQPNYGYTF. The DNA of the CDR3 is TGTGCCAGTGCGGGCCAGCCAAACTATGGCTACACCTTC.

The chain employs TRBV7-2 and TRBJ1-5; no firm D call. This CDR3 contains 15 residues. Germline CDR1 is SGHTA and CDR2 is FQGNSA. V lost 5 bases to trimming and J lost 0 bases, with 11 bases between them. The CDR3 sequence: CASSRALGSNQPQHF. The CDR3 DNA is TGTGCCAGCAGCCGGGCCCTAGGTAGCAATCAGCCCCAGCATTTT.

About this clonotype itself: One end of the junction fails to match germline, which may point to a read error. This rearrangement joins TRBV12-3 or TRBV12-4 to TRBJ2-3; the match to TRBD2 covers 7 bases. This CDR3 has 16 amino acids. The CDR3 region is CASSLGTSDYTDKQYF. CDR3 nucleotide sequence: TGTGCCAGCAGTTTGGGCACTAGCGACTACACAGATAAGCAGTATTTT.

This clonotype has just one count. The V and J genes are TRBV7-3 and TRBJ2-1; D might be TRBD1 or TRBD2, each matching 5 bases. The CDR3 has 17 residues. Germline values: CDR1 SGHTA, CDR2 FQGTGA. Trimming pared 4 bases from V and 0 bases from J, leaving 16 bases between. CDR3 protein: CASSSRDGKFSYNEQFF. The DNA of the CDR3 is TGTGCCAGCAGCTCCCGGGACGGAAAATTCTCCTACAATGAGCAGTTCTTC.

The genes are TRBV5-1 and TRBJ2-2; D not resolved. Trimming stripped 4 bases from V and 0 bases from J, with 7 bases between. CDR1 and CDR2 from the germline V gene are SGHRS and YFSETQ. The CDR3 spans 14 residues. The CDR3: CASSPNTNTGELFF. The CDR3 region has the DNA TGCGCCAGCAGCCCGAACACGAACACCGGGGAGCTGTTTTTT.

CDR3 nucleotide sequence: TGCAGCGTTGGAATTGTCGGACACGAGCAGTACTTC. It yields the protein CSVGIVGHEQYF. This rearrangement joins TRBV29-1 to TRBJ2-7; no definite D call. The V and J ends lost 4 bases and 5 bases respectively, with 12 bases between them. The CDR3 has 12 amino acids. The V gene's germline CDR1 is SQVTM and CDR2 ANQGSEA.

The chain's CDR3 is CASSSPPTAGNAYEQYF. DNA of the CDR3: TGTGCCAGCAGTTCCCCACCCACAGCGGGAAACGCCTACGAGCAGTACTTC. The V and J genes are TRBV12-3 or TRBV12-4 and TRBJ2-7; 7 bases align to TRBD2. The CDR3 has 17 residues. With 4 bases clipped from V and 2 bases from J, the junction kept 14 bases outside the gene matches.

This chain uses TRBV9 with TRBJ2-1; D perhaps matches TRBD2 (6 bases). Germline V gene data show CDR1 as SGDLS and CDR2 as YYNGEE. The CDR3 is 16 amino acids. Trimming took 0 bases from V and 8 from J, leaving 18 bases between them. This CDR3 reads CASSVGLRRLGYEQFF. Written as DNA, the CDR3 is TGTGCCAGCAGCGTAGGTCTCAGGAGACTAGGCTATGAGCAGTTCTTC.

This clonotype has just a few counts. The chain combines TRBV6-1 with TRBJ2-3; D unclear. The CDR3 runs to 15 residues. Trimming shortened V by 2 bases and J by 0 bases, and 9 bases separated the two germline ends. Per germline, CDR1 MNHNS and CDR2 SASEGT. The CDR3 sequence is CASSERQTSTDTQYF. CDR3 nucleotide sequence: TGTGCCAGCAGTGAACGGCAGACTAGCACAGATACGCAGTATTTT.

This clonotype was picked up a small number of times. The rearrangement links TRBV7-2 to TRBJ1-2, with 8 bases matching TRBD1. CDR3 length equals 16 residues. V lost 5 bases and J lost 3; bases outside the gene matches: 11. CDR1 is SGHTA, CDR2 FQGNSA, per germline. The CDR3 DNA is TGTGCCAGCAGCAAGATCCGGGACAGGAGTCACTATGGCTACACCTTC. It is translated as CASSKIRDRSHYGYTF.

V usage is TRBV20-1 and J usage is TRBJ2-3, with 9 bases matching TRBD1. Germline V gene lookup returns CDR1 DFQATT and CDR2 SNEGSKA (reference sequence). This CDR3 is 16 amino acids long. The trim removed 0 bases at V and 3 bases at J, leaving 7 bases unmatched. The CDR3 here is CSAREAGQGETDTQYF. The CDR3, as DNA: TGCAGTGCTAGAGAAGCGGGACAGGGAGAAACAGATACGCAGTATTTT.

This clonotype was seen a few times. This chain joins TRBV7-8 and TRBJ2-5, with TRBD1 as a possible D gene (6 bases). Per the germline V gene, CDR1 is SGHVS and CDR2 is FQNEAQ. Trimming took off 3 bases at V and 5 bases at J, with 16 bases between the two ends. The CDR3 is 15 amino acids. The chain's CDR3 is CASSLLGNRGETQYF. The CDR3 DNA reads TGTGCCAGCAGCTTGTTAGGGAATAGGGGGGAGACCCAGTACTTC.

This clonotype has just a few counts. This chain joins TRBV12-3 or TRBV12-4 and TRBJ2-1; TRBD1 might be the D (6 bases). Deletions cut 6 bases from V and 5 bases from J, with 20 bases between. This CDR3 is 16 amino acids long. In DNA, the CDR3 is TGTGCCAGCAGCAAACCCGGGACACCTAAGAACAATGAGCAGTTCTTC. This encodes CASSKPGTPKNNEQFF.

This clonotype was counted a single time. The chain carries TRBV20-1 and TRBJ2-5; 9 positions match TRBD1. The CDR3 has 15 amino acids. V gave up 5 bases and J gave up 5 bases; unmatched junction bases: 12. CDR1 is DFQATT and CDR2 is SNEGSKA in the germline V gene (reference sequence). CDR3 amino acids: CSADNIGQGLETQYF. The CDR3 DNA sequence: TGCAGTGCTGACAATATCGGACAGGGGCTGGAGACCCAGTACTTC.

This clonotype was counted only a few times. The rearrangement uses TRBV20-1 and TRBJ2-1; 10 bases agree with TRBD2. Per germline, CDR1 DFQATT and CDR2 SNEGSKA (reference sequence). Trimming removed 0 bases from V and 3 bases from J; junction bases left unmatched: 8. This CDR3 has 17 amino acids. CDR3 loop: CSAREEGLAENYNEQFF. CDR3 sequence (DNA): TGCAGTGCTAGAGAGGAAGGACTAGCGGAAAACTACAATGAGCAGTTCTTC.

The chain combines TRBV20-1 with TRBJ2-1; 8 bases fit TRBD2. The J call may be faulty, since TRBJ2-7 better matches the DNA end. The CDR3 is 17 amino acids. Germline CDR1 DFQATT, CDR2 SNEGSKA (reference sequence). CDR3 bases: TGCAGTGCTAGGATTGTAACTAGCGGTAGGTTGGGCAATGAGCAGTACTTC. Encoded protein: CSARIVTSGRLGNEQYF.